This T cell receptor (beta chain) derives from a study of blood T cell repertoires in COVID-19. Assay: immunoSEQ multiplex PCR; the TCRdb copy retains only in-frame clones and omits some. The table records almost 200,000 clones, about 89% of them present only once. Germline V gene sequence: CDR1 LNHNV, CDR2 YYDKDF (reference sequence). CDR3 length: 15 amino acids. The V and J ends lost 5 bases and 6 bases, in that order; junction bases with no gene match: 4. The source material was PBMCs or T cells enriched from blood (not recorded which). The receptor comes from a young woman who had recovered from COVID-19. The chain links TRBV15 to TRBJ2-1; 13 nucleotides align to TRBD2. CDR3 nucleotides: TGTGCCACCAGCGAGACTAGCGGGGGGTCCAATGAGCAGTTCTTC. Residues: CATSETSGGSNEQFF.